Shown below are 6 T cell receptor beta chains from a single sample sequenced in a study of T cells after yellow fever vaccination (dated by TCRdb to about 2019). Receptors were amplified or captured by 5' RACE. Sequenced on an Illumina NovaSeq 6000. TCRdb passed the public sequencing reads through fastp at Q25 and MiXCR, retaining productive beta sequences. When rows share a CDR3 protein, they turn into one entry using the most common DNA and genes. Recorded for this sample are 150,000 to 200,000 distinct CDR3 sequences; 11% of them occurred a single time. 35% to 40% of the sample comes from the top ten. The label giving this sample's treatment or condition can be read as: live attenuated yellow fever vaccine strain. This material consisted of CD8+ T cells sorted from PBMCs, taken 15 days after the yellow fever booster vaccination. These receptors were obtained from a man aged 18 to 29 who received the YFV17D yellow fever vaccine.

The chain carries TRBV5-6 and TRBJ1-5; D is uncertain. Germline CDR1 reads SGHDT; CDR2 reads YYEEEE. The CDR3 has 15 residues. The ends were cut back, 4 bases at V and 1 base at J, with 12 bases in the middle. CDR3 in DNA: TGTGCCAGCAGCCACTGGAGGCAGAGCAATCAGCCCCAGCATTTT. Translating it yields CASSHWRQSNQPQHF. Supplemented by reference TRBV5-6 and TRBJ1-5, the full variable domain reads DAGVTQSPTHLIKTRGQQVTLRCSPKSGHDTVSWYQQALGQGPQFIFQYYEEEERQRGNFPDRFSGHQFPNYSSELNVNALLLGDSALYLCASSHWRQSNQPQHFGDGTRLSIL.

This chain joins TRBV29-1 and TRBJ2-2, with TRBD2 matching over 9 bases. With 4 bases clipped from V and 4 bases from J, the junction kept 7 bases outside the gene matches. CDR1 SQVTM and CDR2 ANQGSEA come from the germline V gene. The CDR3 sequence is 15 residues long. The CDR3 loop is CSVAFASGITGELFF. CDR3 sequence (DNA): TGCAGCGTTGCGTTTGCTAGCGGGATCACCGGGGAGCTGTTTTTT.

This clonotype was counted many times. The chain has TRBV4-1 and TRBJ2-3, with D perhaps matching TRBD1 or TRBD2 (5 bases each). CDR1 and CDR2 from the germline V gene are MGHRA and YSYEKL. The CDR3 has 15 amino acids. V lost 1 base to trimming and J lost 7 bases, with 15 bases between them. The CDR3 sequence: CASSQGGTAEYTQYF. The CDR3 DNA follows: TGCGCCAGCAGCCAAGGGGGGACCGCGGAATATACGCAGTATTTT.

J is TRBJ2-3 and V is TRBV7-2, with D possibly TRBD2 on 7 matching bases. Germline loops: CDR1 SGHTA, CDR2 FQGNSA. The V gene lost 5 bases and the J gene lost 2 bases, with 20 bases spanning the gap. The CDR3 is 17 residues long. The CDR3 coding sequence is TGTGCCAGCAGCCCCACCGCCGGGGGGCTCGTCACAGATACGCAGTATTTT. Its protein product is CASSPTAGGLVTDTQYF.

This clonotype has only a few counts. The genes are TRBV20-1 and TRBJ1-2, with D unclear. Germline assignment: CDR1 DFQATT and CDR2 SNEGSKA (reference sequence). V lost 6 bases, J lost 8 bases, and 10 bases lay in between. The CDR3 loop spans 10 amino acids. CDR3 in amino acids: CSATGSGYTF. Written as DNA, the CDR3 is TGCAGTGCCACCGGTAGCGGCTACACCTTC.

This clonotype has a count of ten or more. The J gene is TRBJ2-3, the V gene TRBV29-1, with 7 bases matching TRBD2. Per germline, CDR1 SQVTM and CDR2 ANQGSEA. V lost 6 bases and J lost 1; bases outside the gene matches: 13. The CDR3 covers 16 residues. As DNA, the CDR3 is TGCAGCGTCGACGGGGGAGCGGCGGGGGGCACAGATACGCAGTATTTT. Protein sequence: CSVDGGAAGGTDTQYF.